The next 12 T cell receptor beta chains were all read from a single sample in a study of shared clonotypes between healthy human individuals. Measured with immunoSEQ multiplex PCR; TCRdb has only the in-frame clones, and not every one. The table lists 1.6 million or so clones, approximately 98.5% of them singletons. Sequenced input: naive CD4+ T cells sorted from blood. Subset given: CD45RA+ positively selected. The source of these receptors is a man younger than 45 in good health.

This clone was observed once. V usage is TRBV27 and J usage is TRBJ2-7, with TRBD2 identical over 10 bases. The junction had 4 bases not matched to a gene; V was cut back by 4 bases and J by 4 bases. CDR3 size: 14 residues. Germline V gene lookup returns CDR1 MNHEY and CDR2 SMNVEV (reference sequence). CDR3 sequence: CASSYWTSGYEQYF. CDR3 nucleotide sequence: TGTGCCAGCAGTTATTGGACTAGCGGATACGAGCAGTACTTC.

This clone showed up just once. The chain joins TRBV10-3 to TRBJ2-5; 8 nucleotides line up with TRBD2. There are 13 residues in the CDR3. Germline V lookup: CDR1 ENHRY, CDR2 SYGVKD. The trim removed 6 bases at V and 5 bases at J, leaving 5 bases unmatched. CDR3 DNA sequence: TGTGCCATCAGGGAATCGGGGGGGGAGACCCAGTACTTC. Residues: CAIRESGGETQYF.

The chain carries TRBV2 and TRBJ1-5; the match to TRBD1 covers 7 bases. V trimming: 3 bases; J trimming: 6 bases; junction bases outside the gene matches: 8. The CDR3 spans 15 residues. The germline CDR1 and CDR2 sequences are SNHLY and FYNNEI. The CDR3 DNA is TGTGCCAGCAGTGAGTCGACAGGGAGGAGTCAGCCCCAGCATTTT. Residues: CASSESTGRSQPQHF.

This clone was seen once. The chain combines TRBV6-6 with TRBJ1-5; a weak D match, TRBD1 (5 bases). The CDR3 runs to 16 residues. V lost 4 bases and J lost 6, with 19 bases in between. Per the germline V gene, CDR1 is MNHNY and CDR2 is SVGAGI (reference sequence). CDR3 sequence reads: CASSSGTGIGVQPQHF. The CDR3 DNA sequence: TGTGCCAGCAGTTCCGGGACCGGAATCGGGGTTCAGCCCCAGCATTTT.

J is TRBJ2-3 and V is TRBV28; the D gene is possibly TRBD2 (6 bases). V lost 3 bases and J lost 1, with 11 bases in between. The germline V gene encodes CDR1 MDHEN and CDR2 SYDVKM. This CDR3 has 15 amino acids. CDR3 bases: TGTGCCAGCAGTTTTTATAGCGGCCGCACAGATACGCAGTATTTT. Its protein product is CASSFYSGRTDTQYF.

This chain links TRBV5-4 with TRBJ2-5, with 7 bases identical to TRBD1. The CDR3 has 17 residues. Germline CDR1 reads SGHNT; CDR2 reads YYREEE (reference sequence). The V and J ends lost 0 bases and 1 base, in that order; junction bases with no gene match: 9. The CDR3 is CASSLAGTATVQETQYF. CDR3 DNA: TGTGCCAGCAGCTTGGCCGGGACAGCGACGGTCCAAGAGACCCAGTACTTC.

The chain carries TRBV11-2 and TRBJ2-7; D is uncertain. Germline V CDR1 and CDR2: SGHAT, FQNNGV. The V end lost 0 bases, the J end lost 4 bases, and 7 bases lay between the germline ends. This CDR3 has 13 residues. This chain's CDR3 is CASSLEGKYEQYF. The CDR3 nucleotides are TGTGCCAGCAGCTTAGAAGGGAAGTACGAGCAGTACTTC.

This clone was recorded once. The chain recombines TRBV28 with TRBJ1-5; 7 bases map to TRBD1. This CDR3 is built from 14 residues. V was pared by 2 bases and J by 9 bases, with 7 bases of the junction left unmatched. CDR1 and CDR2 from the germline V gene are MDHEN and SYDVKM. CDR3 in DNA: TGTGCCAGCAGTTTAATACAACACAGGGGGCCCCAGCATTTT. This encodes CASSLIQHRGPQHF. The complete variable domain, with remaining parts taken from reference TRBV28 and TRBJ1-5, reads DVKVTQSSRYLVKRTGEKVFLECVQDMDHENMFWYRQDPGLGLRLIYFSYDVKMKEKGDIPEGYSVSREKKERFSLILESASTNQTSMYLCASSLIQHRGPQHFGDGTRLSIL.

The chain is built from TRBV9 and TRBJ2-1, with D perhaps TRBD2 (5 bases). V lost 0 bases to trimming and J lost 8 bases, with 15 bases between them. Germline assignment: CDR1 SGDLS and CDR2 YYNGEE. The CDR3 is 15 residues long. DNA for the CDR3: TGTGCCAGCAGCGTAGAAGGTAGCGTCGGGCATGAGCAGTTCTTC. Its translation is CASSVEGSVGHEQFF.

The chain is built from TRBV5-1 and TRBJ2-7; 16 nucleotides agree with TRBD2. Looked up from germline, CDR1 is SGHRS and CDR2 is YFSETQ. Unmatched junction bases numbered 10, after V lost 4 bases and J lost 6 bases. The CDR3 consists of 17 residues. Written as DNA, the CDR3 is TGCGCCAGCAGCCCCGGGACTAGCGGGAGGGGAACGGGCGAGCAGTACTTC. It codes for CASSPGTSGRGTGEQYF.

The rearrangement joins TRBV9 to TRBJ1-1; D call uncertain. Germline-derived CDR1 and CDR2 are SGDLS and YYNGEE. V was shortened by 5 bases and J by 0 bases, with 8 bases between the two germline ends. The CDR3 sequence is 13 residues long. This CDR3 reads CASSRRVNTEAFF. CDR3 nucleotide sequence: TGTGCCAGCAGTAGGAGGGTGAACACTGAAGCTTTCTTT.

In this sample, this clone turned up once. The chain joins TRBV7-9 to TRBJ2-2; D is possibly TRBD1 (6 bases). The CDR3 spans 16 residues. V was pared by 5 bases and J by 2 bases, with 15 bases between. Germline CDR1 and CDR2: SEHNR and FQNEAQ (reference sequence). The CDR3 is CASSTPWGLNTGELFF. CDR3 bases: TGTGCCAGCAGCACCCCTTGGGGGCTAAACACCGGGGAGCTGTTTTTT.